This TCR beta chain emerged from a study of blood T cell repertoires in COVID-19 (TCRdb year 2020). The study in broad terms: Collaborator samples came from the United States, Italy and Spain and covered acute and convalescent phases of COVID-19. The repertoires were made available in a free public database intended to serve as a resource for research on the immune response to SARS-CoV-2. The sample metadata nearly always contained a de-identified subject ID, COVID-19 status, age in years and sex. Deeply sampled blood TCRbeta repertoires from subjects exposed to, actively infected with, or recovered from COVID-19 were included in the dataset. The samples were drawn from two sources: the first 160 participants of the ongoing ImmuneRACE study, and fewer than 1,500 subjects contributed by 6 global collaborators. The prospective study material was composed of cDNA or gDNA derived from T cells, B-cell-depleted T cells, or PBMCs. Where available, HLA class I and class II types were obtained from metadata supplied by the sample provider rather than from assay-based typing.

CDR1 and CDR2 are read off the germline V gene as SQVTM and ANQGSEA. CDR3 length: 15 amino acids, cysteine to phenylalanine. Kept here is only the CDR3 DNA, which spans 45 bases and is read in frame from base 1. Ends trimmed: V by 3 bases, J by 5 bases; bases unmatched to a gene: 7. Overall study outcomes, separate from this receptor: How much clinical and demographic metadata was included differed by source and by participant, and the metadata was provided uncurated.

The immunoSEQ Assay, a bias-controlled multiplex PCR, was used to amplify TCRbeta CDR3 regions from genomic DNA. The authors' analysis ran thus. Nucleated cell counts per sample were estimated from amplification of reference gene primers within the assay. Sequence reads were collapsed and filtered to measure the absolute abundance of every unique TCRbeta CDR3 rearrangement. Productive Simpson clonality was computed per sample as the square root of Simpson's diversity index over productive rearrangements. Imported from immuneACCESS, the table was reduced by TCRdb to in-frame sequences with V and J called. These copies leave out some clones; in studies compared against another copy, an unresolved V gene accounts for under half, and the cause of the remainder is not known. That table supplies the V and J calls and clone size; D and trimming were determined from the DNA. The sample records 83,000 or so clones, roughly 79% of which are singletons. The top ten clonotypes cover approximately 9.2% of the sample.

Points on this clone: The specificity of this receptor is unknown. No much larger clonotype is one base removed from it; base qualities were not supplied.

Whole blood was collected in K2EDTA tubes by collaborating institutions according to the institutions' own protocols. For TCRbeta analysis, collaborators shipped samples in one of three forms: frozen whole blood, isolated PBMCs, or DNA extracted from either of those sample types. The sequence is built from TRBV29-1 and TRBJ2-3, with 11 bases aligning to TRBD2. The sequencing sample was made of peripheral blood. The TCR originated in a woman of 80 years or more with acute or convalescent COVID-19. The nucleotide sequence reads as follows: TGCAGCGTTGACAGTAGCGGGGGGGTCCTAGATACGCAGTATTTT. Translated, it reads CSVDSSGGVLDTQYF.